The text below deals with one T cell receptor (beta chain). Its antigen is unidentified. TCRdb recomputed calls from the reads with MiXCR, one row per CDR3 protein. The profile shows about 700,000 distinct CDR3 sequences, about 33% of them singletons. V lost 0 bases, J lost 5 bases, and 8 bases stayed unmatched. This CDR3 comprises 16 residues. Germline V gene sequence: CDR1 SGHRS, CDR2 YFSETQ. The data derive from a study of T cell repertoires in cytomegalovirus infection. On the study more broadly: Newly reported HLA-C-restricted and thoroughly characterized HLA-B-restricted CMV epitopes were employed. Matching HLA type and CMV infection were both indicated by public TCR beta signatures. Study observations and caveats: There were HLA-C-restricted CMV-specific TCR beta clonotypes dominating the ex vivo response. CMV carriers with the relevant HLA were identified by cumulative public TCR beta family frequency.

The source of this sequence is a human donor in good health (CMV status not recorded). Some clones in this sample may be carry-over from other donors' samples. The sample consisted of cultured PBMCs, taken from culture after CMV antigen stimulation. The chain links TRBV5-1 to TRBJ2-5, with TRBD2 matching over 9 bases. This CDR3 reads CASSLEAGGLGETQYF. The DNA for the CDR3 is TGCGCCAGCAGCTTGGAAGCGGGGGGCCTCGGGGAGACCCAGTACTTC.